The 29 T cell receptor beta chains reported below all come from one sample, sequenced in a study of cytomegalovirus exposure and HLA in healthy donors. Profiled with immunoSEQ multiplex PCR; TCRdb holds only in-frame clones, not every one. The profile shows more than 85,000 clones, roughly 94% of them singletons. Sequences were obtained from PBMCs. These receptors came from a woman aged 18 to 35 in good health and CMV-seronegative.

The chain has TRBV6-4 and TRBJ2-2; perhaps TRBD2 as D (5 bases). V was shortened by 0 bases and J by 3 bases, with 5 bases between the two germline ends. Germline values: CDR1 MRHNA, CDR2 SNTAGT. The CDR3 is made up of 14 amino acids. In nucleotides, the CDR3 is TGTGCCAGCAGTGACTCGGAGGACACCGGGGAGCTGTTTTTT. This codes for CASSDSEDTGELFF.

This clone was picked up a small number of times. The chain recombines TRBV18 with TRBJ2-7, with a possible D match to TRBD2 (5 bases). The germline V gene has CDR1 KGHSH and CDR2 LQKENI. The CDR3 is made up of 14 amino acids. The germline V and J ends were trimmed by 5 bases and 0 bases, with 11 bases remaining between them. CDR3: CASSSGMDSYEQYF. The CDR3 DNA reads as TGTGCCAGCTCATCGGGGATGGACTCCTACGAGCAGTACTTC.

V is TRBV27 and J is TRBJ1-3, with a weak D call TRBD1 (6 bases). The V end was cut by 6 bases, the J end by 0 bases, with 12 bases between. The germline V gene encodes CDR1 MNHEY and CDR2 SMNVEV (reference sequence). This CDR3 is 15 amino acids long. In DNA, the CDR3 is TGTGCCAGCAGGTTGACAGGCAGCTCTGGAAACACCATATATTTT. Its protein product is CASRLTGSSGNTIYF.

The CDR3 protein is CASSSDVGYNYGYTF. The CDR3 nucleotides are TGTGCCAGCAGCTCCGACGTCGGGTACAACTATGGCTACACCTTC. The chain employs TRBV7-9 and TRBJ1-2, with D hard to call. Trimming stripped 4 bases from V and 2 bases from J, with 14 bases between. The germline CDR1 and CDR2 sequences are SEHNR and FQNEAQ (reference sequence). The CDR3 contains 15 residues.

CDR3 DNA sequence: TGTGCCAGCAGTGGACAGGGGAGCGAGCAGTACTTC. It yields the protein CASSGQGSEQYF. The chain combines TRBV27 with TRBJ2-7, with 9 bases that match TRBD1. The CDR3 is made up of 12 amino acids. CDR1 and CDR2 (germline): MNHEY, SMNVEV (reference sequence). The ends lost 5 bases at V and 6 bases at J; junction bases unmatched: 2.

V gene TRBV5-1 combines with J gene TRBJ1-2, with D perhaps TRBD1 (5 bases). The CDR3 has 14 residues. Between the trimmed V and J ends, which lost 4 bases and 8 bases, there was a span of 18 bases. Germline CDR1 reads SGHRS; CDR2 reads YFSETQ. The CDR3 protein is CASSPWGREGGYTF. CDR3 DNA: TGCGCCAGCAGCCCATGGGGCAGGGAAGGGGGCTACACCTTC. Full variable domain (missing parts from reference TRBV5-1 and TRBJ1-2): KAGVTQTPRYLIKTRGQQVTLSCSPISGHRSVSWYQQTPGQGLQFLFEYFSETQRNKGNFPGRFSGRQFSNSRSEMNVSTLELGDSALYLCASSPWGREGGYTFGSGTRLTVV.

The V and J genes are TRBV21-1 and TRBJ2-2; TRBD1, the table's D call, lacks a check against the DNA. TRBV21-1 is designated a pseudogene. There are 16 residues in the CDR3. The CDR3 spells CASSIVGTGGVGELFF. The CDR3 nucleotides read TGTGCCAGCAGCATTGTAGGGACAGGGGGAGTCGGGGAGCTGTTTTTT.

The chain joins TRBV30 to TRBJ1-6; the D gene is possibly TRBD1 (6 bases). The CDR3 sequence is 13 residues long. Deletions cut 4 bases from V and 9 bases from J, with 13 bases between. CDR1 is GTSNPN and CDR2 is SVGIG in the germline V gene (reference sequence). The CDR3 here is CAWTVQGPSPLHF. The CDR3 DNA is TGTGCCTGGACGGTACAGGGTCCTTCACCCCTCCACTTT.

This clone came up once. The genes are TRBV10-3 and TRBJ1-1; 9 nucleotides align to TRBD1. In germline, CDR1 is ENHRY, CDR2 SYGVKD. After removal of 9 bases from V and 1 base from J, the junction contained 3 bases not matched to a gene. This CDR3 contains 13 residues. The DNA of the CDR3 is TGTGCCATTACAGGGGGCCAGAACACTGAAGCTTTCTTT. Protein: CAITGGQNTEAFF.

The chain employs TRBV5-1 and TRBJ2-7, with 12 bases lining up with TRBD2. Germline-derived CDR1 and CDR2 are SGHRS and YFSETQ. The CDR3 covers 20 residues. Trimming at V came to 3 bases and at J to 2 bases, leaving 18 bases not matched to a gene. CDR3 sequence (DNA): TGCGCCAGCAGCTCTCGGACTCAAGCTAGCGGGAGGGCGAGAACCTACGAGCAGTACTTC. It is translated as CASSSRTQASGRARTYEQYF.

This chain connects TRBV7-8 to TRBJ2-5, with 14 positions matching TRBD2. CDR1 and CDR2 from the germline V gene are SGHVS and FQNEAQ. The CDR3 is 15 residues long. Trimming took 5 bases from V and 6 from J; bases not matched to a gene: 5. The CDR3 nucleotides are TGTGCCAGCAGCCTGGGGACTAGCGGGAGTCAGACCCAGTACTTC. It is translated as CASSLGTSGSQTQYF.

This chain joins TRBV5-6 and TRBJ2-7; maybe TRBD2 (6 bases). V was shortened by 1 base and J by 2 bases, with 10 bases between the two germline ends. The CDR3 sequence is 14 residues long. Germline V gene sequence: CDR1 SGHDT, CDR2 YYEEEE. CDR3 DNA sequence: TGTGCCAGCAGCTTGATCGGGAGCACCTACGAGCAGTACTTC. Protein: CASSLIGSTYEQYF.

This sequence joins TRBV7-9 and TRBJ2-1; the D gene is possibly TRBD2 (6 bases). Germline CDR1 reads SEHNR; CDR2 reads FQNEAQ (reference sequence). There are 16 residues in the CDR3. The V and J ends lost 4 bases and 0 bases respectively, with 13 bases between them. This CDR3 reads CASSSHSGSSYNEQFF. CDR3 in DNA: TGTGCCAGCAGCTCTCATAGCGGCAGCTCCTACAATGAGCAGTTCTTC.

V usage is TRBV4-2 and J usage is TRBJ1-3, with D possibly matching TRBD1 (5 bases). This CDR3 contains 16 residues. The germline gives CDR1 LGHNA, CDR2 YNFKEQ. V lost 4 bases, J lost 4 bases, and 17 bases lay in between. The CDR3 reads CASSLREGIPGNTIYF. CDR3 DNA sequence: TGTGCCAGCAGCCTCAGGGAGGGGATTCCGGGAAACACCATATATTTT.

V and J are TRBV27 and TRBJ2-7; D perhaps matches TRBD1 (6 bases). Trimming stripped 5 bases from V and 2 bases from J, with 13 bases between. Germline-derived CDR1 and CDR2 are MNHEY and SMNVEV (reference sequence). CDR3 length: 14 amino acids. As DNA, the CDR3 is TGTGCCAGCAGTCGAACAGGGTTCCCCTACGAGCAGTACTTC. Its translation is CASSRTGFPYEQYF.

The gene calls are TRBV25-1 and TRBJ2-1; 9 bases are a match to TRBD1. The CDR3 loop spans 13 amino acids. Germline lookup yields CDR1 MGHDK and CDR2 SYGVNS. The junction had 5 bases not matched to a gene; V was cut back by 4 bases and J by 10 bases. The DNA for the CDR3 is TGTGCCAGCAGTGGGGGACAGGGACCCGAGCAGTTCTTC. It specifies CASSGGQGPEQFF.

The gene calls are TRBV19 and TRBJ2-7; D ambiguous. The V end lost 1 base, the J end lost 3 bases, and 13 bases lay between the germline ends. The CDR3 runs to 15 residues. Germline CDR1 reads LNHDA; CDR2 reads SQIVND (reference sequence). For the CDR3, the DNA is TGTGCCAGTAGTATAGCGGCGGCGAAAAACTACGAGCAGTACTTC. This codes for CASSIAAAKNYEQYF.

The CDR3 loop is CASSADSLNTEAFF. CDR3 DNA: TGTGCCAGCAGCGCGGACAGTCTGAACACTGAAGCTTTCTTT. This chain connects TRBV7-6 to TRBJ1-1, with a tentative D call TRBD1 (6 bases). Germline CDR1 and CDR2: SGHVS and FNYEAQ. Trimming left V 5 bases short and J 0 bases short, with 10 bases between. The CDR3 is 14 amino acids.

The rearrangement uses TRBV7-9 and TRBJ1-2, with D uncertain. This CDR3 is 15 amino acids long. Trimming took off 2 bases at V and 8 bases at J, with 18 bases between the two ends. The germline V gene encodes CDR1 SEHNR and CDR2 FQNEAQ (reference sequence). The CDR3 here is CASSLWGEDVGGYTF. The CDR3 nucleotides read TGTGCCAGCAGCTTATGGGGAGAGGACGTGGGGGGCTACACCTTC.

The chain combines TRBV23-1 with TRBJ1-5; 9 nucleotides match TRBD1. TRBV23-1 falls under the ORF class, with uncertain function. The CDR3 sequence is 15 residues long. After removal of 8 bases from V and 3 bases from J, the junction contained 8 bases not matched to a gene. The CDR3 DNA reads TGCGCCAGCCCCCGAACAGGGGGCCTCAATCAGCCCCAGCATTTT. Its translation is CASPRTGGLNQPQHF.

CDR3 loop: CASSLAGGAGTF. CDR3 in DNA: TGCGCCAGCAGCTTGGCCGGGGGGGCTGGCACCTTC. J is TRBJ1-2 and V is TRBV5-1, with D possibly being TRBD1 (6 bases). The CDR3 length is 12 residues. Trimming removed 0 bases from V and 13 bases from J, with 13 bases in between. The germline gives CDR1 SGHRS, CDR2 YFSETQ.

The V and J genes are TRBV7-6 and TRBJ2-2, with 8 bases lining up with TRBD1. The CDR3 loop spans 18 amino acids. Germline loops: CDR1 SGHVS, CDR2 FNYEAQ. V trimming: 5 bases; J trimming: 3 bases; junction bases outside the gene matches: 14. CDR3 loop: CASSLPPKTGADTGELFF. The CDR3 DNA follows: TGTGCCAGCAGCCTCCCCCCCAAGACAGGGGCTGACACCGGGGAGCTGTTTTTT.

The chain is built from TRBV19 and TRBJ1-2; D is unresolved. The CDR3 contains 12 residues. Germline CDR1 is LNHDA and CDR2 is SQIVND (reference sequence). V was trimmed by 7 bases and J by 0 bases, leaving 6 bases between them. DNA for the CDR3: TGTGCCAGTACAACAGCTAACTATGGCTACACCTTC. Translated, it gives CASTTANYGYTF.

The gene calls are TRBV19 and TRBJ2-7, with 9 bases fitting TRBD1. Per the germline V gene, CDR1 is LNHDA and CDR2 is SQIVND (reference sequence). The CDR3 sequence is 14 residues long. Losses at the gene ends were 11 bases for V and 2 bases for J; bases not matched to a gene: 10. The CDR3 DNA reads TGTGCCTCCACCCCGGGACAGGGAACCTACGAGCAGTACTTC. Translated, it gives CASTPGQGTYEQYF.

The chain combines TRBV5-1 with TRBJ2-6, with unresolved D. Trimming cost V 4 bases and J 0 bases, with 17 bases left between them. CDR1 and CDR2 from the germline V gene are SGHRS and YFSETQ. This CDR3 region has 18 residues. DNA for the CDR3: TGCGCCAGCAGCCCGGCCCAACAGCCCGGCTCTGGGGCCAACGTCCTGACTTTC. Translation: CASSPAQQPGSGANVLTF.

This CDR3 reads CASIDDRAGGYTF. In nucleotides, the CDR3 is TGTGCCAGTATTGACGACAGGGCGGGTGGCTACACCTTC. The V call is TRBV19, the J call TRBJ1-2, with 7 bases fitting TRBD1. CDR1 is LNHDA, CDR2 SQIVND, per germline (reference sequence). The trim removed 7 bases at V and 7 bases at J, leaving 9 bases unmatched. The CDR3 contains 13 residues.

The chain employs TRBV7-9 and TRBJ2-3; TRBD2 aligns across 7 bases. CDR3 length: 16 residues. Germline CDR1 reads SEHNR; CDR2 reads FQNEAQ (reference sequence). The ends lost 1 base at V and 0 bases at J; junction bases unmatched: 4. The CDR3 nucleotides are TGTGCCAGCAGCTTAGGGTATAGCGGGAGCACAGATACGCAGTATTTT. Translated: CASSLGYSGSTDTQYF.

The CDR3 nucleotides are TGTGCCTGGGCCACTAGCGGGATTACCGGGGAGCTGTTTTTT. The encoded protein is CAWATSGITGELFF. The rearrangement joins TRBV30 to TRBJ2-2, with TRBD2 matching over 10 bases. CDR1 is GTSNPN, CDR2 SVGIG, per germline (reference sequence). Germline trimming cut 5 bases from V and 5 bases from J; bases unmatched to any gene: 5. The length of the CDR3 is 14 residues.

The genes are TRBV6-1 and TRBJ2-2; D might be TRBD1 (6 bases). Germline assignment: CDR1 MNHNS and CDR2 SASEGT. Trimming cost V 8 bases and J 7 bases, with 14 bases left between them. The CDR3 spans 13 residues. Here the CDR3 reads CASPAGVGGELFF. The CDR3 DNA follows: TGTGCCAGCCCGGCAGGGGTGGGCGGGGAGCTGTTTTTT.